This paragraph covers one T cell receptor beta chain sequence. There is no known antigen for this receptor. There are no base qualities to consult, and no much larger clone falls within one base. The germline V gene specifies SGDLS as CDR1 and YYNGEE as CDR2. From cysteine to phenylalanine, the CDR3 is 14 amino acids long. Only the CDR3 region is kept as DNA, spanning 42 bases read in frame from base 1. Between the V and J ends, shortened by 3 bases and 6 bases respectively, the junction contains 10 bases. This entry comes from a study of blood T cell repertoires in COVID-19 (dated by TCRdb to about 2020). General notes on the study: Collaborator samples came from the United States, Italy and Spain and covered acute and convalescent phases of COVID-19. The material from the prospective study consisted of cDNA or gDNA derived from T cells, B-cell-depleted T cells, or PBMCs. Deeply sampled blood TCRbeta repertoires from subjects exposed to, actively infected with, or recovered from COVID-19 were included in the dataset. The repertoires were made available in a free public database intended to serve as a resource for research on the immune response to SARS-CoV-2. The samples were drawn from two sources: the first 160 participants of the ongoing ImmuneRACE study, and fewer than 1,500 subjects contributed by 6 global collaborators. Nearly every sample came with metadata listing a de-identified subject ID, COVID-19 status, age in years and sex. Where HLA class I and class II types were available, the types were taken from metadata supplied by the sample provider, not from assay-based typing.

Enrolling through a virtual design, the prospective study's participants ranged in age from roughly 18 to 95 years and lived across some 22 United States geographic areas. In the prospective study, participants were assigned to cohorts based on the clinical history participants reported in a screening survey and a study questionnaire. Mobile phlebotomists in the prospective study collected whole blood, serum and a nasopharyngeal or oropharyngeal swab from every participant. Over a roughly 2-month period, participants in the prospective study had the option of providing additional blood draws and questionnaires. Before DNA extraction, blood samples from the prospective study were shipped at room temperature or frozen. General findings and caveats noted by the study authors: How much clinical and demographic metadata was included differed by source and by participant, and the metadata was provided uncurated.

The immunoSEQ Assay, a bias-controlled multiplex PCR, was used to amplify TCRbeta CDR3 regions from genomic DNA. The paper's processing steps were these. The number of nucleated cells in each sample was estimated by amplification of reference gene primers within the assay. Sequence reads were collapsed and filtered to measure the absolute abundance of every unique TCRbeta CDR3 rearrangement. For each sample, productive Simpson clonality was calculated as the square root of Simpson's diversity index across productive rearrangements. Here the immuneACCESS table is served through TCRdb, limited to in-frame sequences with V and J called. Missing clones are a known gap in these copies; in checked studies unresolved V genes cover under half, and the rest lacks a known reason. V and J calls and clone size are as listed in that table; D and trimming were resolved from the DNA. The sample table lists 150,000 to 200,000 clones, around three quarters of them with a count of one. The ten most abundant clones make up about a sixth of the sample.

The sequencing input was PBMCs or T cells enriched from blood (not recorded which). The clonotype comes from a woman aged 50 to 60 with acute COVID-19. This receptor chain uses TRBV9 and TRBJ1-6; tentative D gene TRBD1, with 6 bases matching. CDR3 region: CASSGPGVNSPLHF. Here is the DNA: TGTGCCAGCAGCGGACCAGGGGTTAATTCACCCCTCCACTTT.